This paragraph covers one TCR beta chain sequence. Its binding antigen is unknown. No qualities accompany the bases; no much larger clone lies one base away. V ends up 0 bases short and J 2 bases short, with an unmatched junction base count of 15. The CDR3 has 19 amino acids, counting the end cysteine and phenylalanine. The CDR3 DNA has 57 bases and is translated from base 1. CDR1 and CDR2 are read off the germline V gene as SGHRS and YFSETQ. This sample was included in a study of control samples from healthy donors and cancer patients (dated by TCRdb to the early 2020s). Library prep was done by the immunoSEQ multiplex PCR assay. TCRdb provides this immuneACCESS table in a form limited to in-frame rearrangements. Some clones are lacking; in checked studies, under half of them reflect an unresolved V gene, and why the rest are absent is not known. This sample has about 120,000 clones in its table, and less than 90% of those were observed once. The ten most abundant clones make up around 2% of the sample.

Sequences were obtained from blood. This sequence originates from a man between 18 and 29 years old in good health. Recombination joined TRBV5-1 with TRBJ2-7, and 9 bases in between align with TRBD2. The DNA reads TGCGCCAGCAGCTTGGCTCAGGGTTTTGGCGGGGGGGAAGCCTACGAGCAGTACTTC. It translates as CASSLAQGFGGGEAYEQYF.